This T cell receptor beta chain derives from a study of blood T cell repertoires in COVID-19. Looking at the study overall: Researchers got acute and convalescent COVID-19 samples from the United States, Italy and Spain. The analysed material was cDNA or gDNA that came from T cells, B-cell-depleted T cells, or PBMCs.

This CDR3 region has 18 residues. CDR1 is LGHNA, CDR2 YNFKEQ, per germline. V dropped 4 bases and J dropped 0 bases, with 16 bases sitting between them. Original analysis: From reference gene primer amplification, estimates of nucleated cell counts were derived. Produced via immunoSEQ multiplex PCR; TCRdb's table is partial and in-frame only. The V and J calls and the clone size are those of that table, but D and trimming were determined from the DNA. This sample carries tens of thousands of clones, approximately 90% of them seen once, and the ten largest clones take 14%. The rearrangement uses TRBV4-2 and TRBJ1-6, with TRBD1 as a possible D gene (5 bases). The sequencing input was peripheral blood. This clonotype was obtained from a woman aged 55-69 years with active COVID-19. The CDR3 is CASSRATGGGSYNSPLHF. CDR3 in DNA: TGTGCCAGCAGCCGCGCTACTGGGGGAGGCTCCTATAATTCACCCCTCCACTTT.